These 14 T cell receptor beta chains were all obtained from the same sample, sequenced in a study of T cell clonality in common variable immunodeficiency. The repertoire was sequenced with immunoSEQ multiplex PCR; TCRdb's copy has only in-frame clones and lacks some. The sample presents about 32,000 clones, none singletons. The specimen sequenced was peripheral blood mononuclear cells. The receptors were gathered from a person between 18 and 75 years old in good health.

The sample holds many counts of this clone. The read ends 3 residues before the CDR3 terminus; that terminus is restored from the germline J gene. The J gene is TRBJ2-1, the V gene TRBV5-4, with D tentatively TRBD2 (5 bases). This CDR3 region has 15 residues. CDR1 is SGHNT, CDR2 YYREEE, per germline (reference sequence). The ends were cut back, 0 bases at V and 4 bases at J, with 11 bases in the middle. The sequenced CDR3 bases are TGTGCCAGCAGCTTGGTTACTAGGCTATACAATGAG. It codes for CASSLVTRLYNE. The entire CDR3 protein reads CASSLVTRLYNEQFF.

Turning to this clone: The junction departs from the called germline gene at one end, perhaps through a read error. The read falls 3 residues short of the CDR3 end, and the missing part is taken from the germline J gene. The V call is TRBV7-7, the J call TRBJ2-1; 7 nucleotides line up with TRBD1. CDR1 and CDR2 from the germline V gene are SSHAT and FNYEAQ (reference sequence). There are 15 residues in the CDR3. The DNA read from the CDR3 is TGTGCTAGCAGCCCACGGGACAGCTGGGGGAATGAG. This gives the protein CASSPRDSWGNE. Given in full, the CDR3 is CASSPRDSWGNEQFF.

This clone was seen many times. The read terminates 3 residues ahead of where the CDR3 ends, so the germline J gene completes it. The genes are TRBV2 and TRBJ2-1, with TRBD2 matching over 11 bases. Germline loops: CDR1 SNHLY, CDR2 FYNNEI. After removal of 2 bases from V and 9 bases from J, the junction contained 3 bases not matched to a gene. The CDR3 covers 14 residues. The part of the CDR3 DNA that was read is TGTGCCAGCAGTGAAATAGCGGGAGGGTCTGAG. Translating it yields CASSEIAGGSE. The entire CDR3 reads CASSEIAGGSEQFF.

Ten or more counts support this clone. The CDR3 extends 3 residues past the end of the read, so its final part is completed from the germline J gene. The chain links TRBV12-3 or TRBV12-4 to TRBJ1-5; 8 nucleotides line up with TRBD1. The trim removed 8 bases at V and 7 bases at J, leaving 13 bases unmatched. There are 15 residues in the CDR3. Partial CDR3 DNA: TGTGCCAGCCACTCCGGGACAGGAATAGGACAGCCC. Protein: CASHSGTGIGQP. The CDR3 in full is CASHSGTGIGQPQHF.

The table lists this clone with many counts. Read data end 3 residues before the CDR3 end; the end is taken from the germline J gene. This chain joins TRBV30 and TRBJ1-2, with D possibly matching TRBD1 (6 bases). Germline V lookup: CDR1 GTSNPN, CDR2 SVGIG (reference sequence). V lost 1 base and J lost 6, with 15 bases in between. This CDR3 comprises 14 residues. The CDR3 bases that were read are TGTGCCTGGAGTGCTCTTACAGGGCCCCATGGC. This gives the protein CAWSALTGPHG. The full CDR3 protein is CAWSALTGPHGYTF. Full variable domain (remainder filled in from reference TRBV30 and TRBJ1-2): SQTIHQWPATLVQPVGSPLSLECTVEGTSNPNLYWYRQAAGRGLQLLFYSVGIGQISSEVPQNLSASRPQDRQFILSSKKLLLSDSGFYLCAWSALTGPHGYTFGSGTRLTVV.

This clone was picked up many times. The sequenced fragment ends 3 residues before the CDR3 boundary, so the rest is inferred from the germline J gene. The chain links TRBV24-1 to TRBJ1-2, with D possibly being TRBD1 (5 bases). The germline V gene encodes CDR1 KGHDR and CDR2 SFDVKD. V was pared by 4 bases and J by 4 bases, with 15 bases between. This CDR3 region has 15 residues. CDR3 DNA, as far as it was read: TGTGCCACCAGTGACTCCCGCGACAGACTCTATGGC. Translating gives CATSDSRDRLYG. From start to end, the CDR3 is CATSDSRDRLYGYTF.

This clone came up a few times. This CDR3 reads CASSPQQGAAEAFF. Partial CDR3 DNA: TGTGCCAGCTCACCACAACAGGGGGCTGCTGAA. This chain uses TRBV18 with TRBJ1-1; TRBD1 aligns across 9 bases. Read data end 3 residues before the CDR3 end; the end is taken from the germline J gene. CDR1 is KGHSH, CDR2 LQKENI, per germline. This CDR3 comprises 14 residues. J gave up 6 bases and V 1 base, and 3 bases lay outside the gene matches.

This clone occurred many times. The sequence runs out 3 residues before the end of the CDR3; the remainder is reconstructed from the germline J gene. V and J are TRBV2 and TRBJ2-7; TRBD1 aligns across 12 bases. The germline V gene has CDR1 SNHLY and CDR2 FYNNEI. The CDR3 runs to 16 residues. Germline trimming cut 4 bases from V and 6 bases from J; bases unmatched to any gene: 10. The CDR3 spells CASSVIPGQGAPEQYF. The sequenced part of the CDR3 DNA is TGTGCCAGCAGTGTTATACCGGGACAGGGGGCGCCCGAG.

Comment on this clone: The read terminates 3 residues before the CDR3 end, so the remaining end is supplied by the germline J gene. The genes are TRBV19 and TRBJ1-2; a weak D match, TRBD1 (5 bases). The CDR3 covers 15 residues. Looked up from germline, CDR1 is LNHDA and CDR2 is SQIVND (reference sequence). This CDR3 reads CASSIPGNSGPGYTF. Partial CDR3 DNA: TGTGCCAGTAGTATCCCCGGGAACTCAGGGCCAGGC.

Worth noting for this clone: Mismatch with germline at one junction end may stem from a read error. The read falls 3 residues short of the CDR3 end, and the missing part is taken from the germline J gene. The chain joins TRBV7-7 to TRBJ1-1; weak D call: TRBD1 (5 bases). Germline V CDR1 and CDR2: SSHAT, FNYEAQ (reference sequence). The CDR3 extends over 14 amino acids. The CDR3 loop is CASSFERGEETAFF. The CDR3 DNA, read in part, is TGTGCTAGCAGCTTCGAGCGGGGGGAAGAGACA.

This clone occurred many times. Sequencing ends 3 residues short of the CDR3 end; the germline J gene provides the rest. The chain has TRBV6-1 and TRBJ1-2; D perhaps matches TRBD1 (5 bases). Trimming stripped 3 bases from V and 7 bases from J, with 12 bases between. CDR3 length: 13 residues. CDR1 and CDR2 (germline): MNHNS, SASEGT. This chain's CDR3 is CASSDRQGGGYTF. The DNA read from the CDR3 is TGTGCCAGCAGTGATCGGCAGGGAGGTGGC.

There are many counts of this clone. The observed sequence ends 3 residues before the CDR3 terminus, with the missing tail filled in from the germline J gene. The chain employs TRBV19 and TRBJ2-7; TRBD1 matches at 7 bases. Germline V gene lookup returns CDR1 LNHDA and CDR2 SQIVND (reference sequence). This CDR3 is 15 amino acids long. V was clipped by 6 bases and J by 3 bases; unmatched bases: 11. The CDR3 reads CASSNYRDRHYEQYF. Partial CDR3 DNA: TGTGCCAGTAGCAACTACCGGGACAGACACTACGAG. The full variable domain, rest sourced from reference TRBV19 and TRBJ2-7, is DGGITQSPKYLFRKEGQNVTLSCEQNLNHDAMYWYRQDPGQGLRLIYYSQIVNDFQKGDIAEGYSVSREKKESFPLTVTSAQKNPTAFYLCASSNYRDRHYEQYFGPGTRLTVT.

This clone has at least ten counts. The sequenced CDR3 bases are TGTGCCAGCAGCCCTCGGACAGGGGACTACAATGAG. It translates to CASSPRTGDYNE. The complete CDR3 sequence is CASSPRTGDYNEQFF. V is TRBV4-2 and J is TRBJ2-1; TRBD1 aligns across 9 bases. The read halts 3 residues ahead of the CDR3 end, with the missing end drawn from the germline J gene. Germline CDR1 reads LGHNA; CDR2 reads YNFKEQ. V dropped 4 bases and J dropped 3; count of bases not matched to a gene: 4. CDR3 length: 15 amino acids.

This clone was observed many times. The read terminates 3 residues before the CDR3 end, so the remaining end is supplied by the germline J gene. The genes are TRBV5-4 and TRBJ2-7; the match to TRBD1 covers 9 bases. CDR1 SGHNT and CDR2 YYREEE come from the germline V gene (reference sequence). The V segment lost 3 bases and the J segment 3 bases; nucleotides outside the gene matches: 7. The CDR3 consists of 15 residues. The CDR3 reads CASSSRQGVYYEQYF. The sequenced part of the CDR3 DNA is TGTGCCAGCAGCTCACGACAGGGGGTCTACTACGAG.